These T cell receptor beta chains were read from a single sample in a study of blood T cell repertoires in COVID-19. Here immunoSEQ multiplex PCR was the method, and the copy in TCRdb shows in-frame clones only, minus some. The repertoire holds fewer than 70,000 clones, with 80% to 90% as singletons. The sequenced sample consisted of peripheral blood. These receptors all come from a man aged 45 to 65 with acute or convalescent COVID-19. Both conserved end residues are part of each CDR3. D genes are given only for firm matches. The size entry is marked missing in some rows and otherwise reads once, few, many or a size class.

clone_size	d_call	v_call	j_call	cdr3_aa	cdr3_nt
-	-	TRBV28	TRBJ1-5	CASSPQTGHSNQPQHF	TGTGCCAGCAGTCCTCAGACAGGTCATAGCAATCAGCCCCAGCATTTT
-	-	TRBV27	TRBJ2-7	CASRPQGGPGAQYF	TGTGCCAGCAGGCCGCAGGGGGGACCCGGAGCGCAGTACTTC
few	-	TRBV3-1/TRBV3-2	TRBJ2-3	CASSHRQPSTDTQYF	TGTGCCAGCAGCCACCGACAGCCTAGCACAGATACGCAGTATTTT
-	-	TRBV14	TRBJ1-4	CASSQVAGVAGEKLFF	TGTGCCAGCAGCCAAGTGGCCGGGGTCGCCGGTGAAAAACTGTTTTTT
once	-	TRBV28	TRBJ1-4	CASSLPTVTNEKLFF	TGTGCCAGCAGTTTGCCGACAGTAACTAATGAAAAACTGTTTTTT
-	TRBD1	TRBV13	TRBJ1-1	CASSFTLPGQELFF	TGTGCCAGCAGCTTTACATTACCGGGACAGGAGCTCTTCTTT
-	-	TRBV4-1	TRBJ2-1	CASSRGLWAVSSYNEQFF	TGCGCCAGCAGCCGGGGCCTGTGGGCGGTGAGCTCCTACAATGAGCAGTTCTTC
few	-	TRBV28	TRBJ2-1	CASSFFDEQFF	TGTGCCAGCAGTTTCTTCGATGAGCAGTTCTTC
-	TRBD1	TRBV27	TRBJ2-5	CASSLYHWDRKETQYF	TGTGCCAGCAGTTTATATCACTGGGACAGAAAAGAGACCCAGTACTTC
-	-	TRBV2	TRBJ2-2	CASSGTGELFF	TGTGCCAGCAGCGGCACCGGGGAGCTGTTTTTT
-	-	TRBV9	TRBJ2-1	CASSPVGAEQFF	TGTGCCAGCAGCCCGGTGGGGGCTGAGCAGTTCTTC
-	-	TRBV2	TRBJ2-6	CASKSTTSGANVLTF	TGTGCCAGCAAGAGCACTACCTCTGGGGCCAACGTCCTGACTTTC
-	-	TRBV7-9	TRBJ2-3	CASTRSRTDTQYF	TGTGCCAGCACCCGGTCGCGCACAGATACGCAGTATTTT
-	-	TRBV12-2	TRBJ2-5	CASRSGLSLSETQYF	TGTGCAAGTCGCTCGGGACTAAGTTTATCAGAGACCCAGTACTTC
once	-	TRBV20-1	TRBJ1-3	CSASRGENTIYF	TGCAGTGCTAGTCGCGGAGAAAACACCATATATTTT
-	-	TRBV9	TRBJ1-3	CASSVAAGSGNTIYF	TGTGCCAGCAGCGTAGCTGCAGGGTCTGGAAACACCATATATTTT
-	TRBD1	TRBV11-2	TRBJ1-2	CASSSTRSGGRRFWYGYTF	TGTGCCAGCAGCTCCACTAGATCAGGGGGCCGGCGATTTTGGTATGGCTACACCTTC
-	-	TRBV7-7	TRBJ1-1	CASSLAFCPDTEAFF	TGTGCTAGCAGCTTAGCGTTTTGTCCGGACACTGAAGCTTTCTTT
-	TRBD1	TRBV7-9	TRBJ1-4	CASTNRQGKVEKLFF	TGTGCCAGCACAAACCGACAGGGGAAAGTTGAAAAACTGTTTTTT
-	-	TRBV25-1	TRBJ2-7	CASSEGSGGTYEQYF	TGTGCCAGCAGTGAAGGGAGCGGAGGAACCTACGAGCAGTACTTC